A single sample gave rise to the 22 T cell receptor beta chains below, sequenced in a study of blood T cells in healthy people across ages. The use of a sample-barcoded 5' primer and a J-beta primer mix characterized a second PCR of roughly 6 to 11 cycles. TCRdb used MiXCR to reprocess the 5' RACE reads, holding one entry per CDR3 protein. This table holds hundreds of thousands of distinct CDR3 sequences, approximately 25% found once. These data are also associated with another study on T cells of mothers and their children.

The sample comprised blood. The receptor source for this set is a boy aged 10-17 years in good health.

In its sample, this clonotype was seen a few times. This chain uses TRBV20-1 with TRBJ2-3, with D perhaps matching TRBD2 (6 bases). Germline CDR1 is DFQATT and CDR2 is SNEGSKA (reference sequence). This CDR3 is built from 16 residues. Trimming left V 0 bases short and J 3 bases short, with 16 bases between. The CDR3 DNA follows: TGCAGTGCTAGAGACCCTTTAACCGGGAGTACAGATACGCAGTATTTT. This encodes CSARDPLTGSTDTQYF.

This clonotype was seen ten or more times. The chain uses TRBV14 and TRBJ1-1, with D uncertain. Between the trimmed V and J ends, which lost 0 bases and 4 bases, there was a span of 12 bases. The V gene's germline CDR1 is SGHDN and CDR2 FVKESK. The CDR3 has 15 residues. CDR3 in amino acids: CASSQETGSSTEAFF. For the CDR3, the DNA is TGTGCCAGCAGCCAAGAAACGGGGTCGAGCACTGAAGCTTTCTTT.

J is TRBJ2-7 and V is TRBV9; tentative D call: TRBD2 (6 bases). There are 15 residues in the CDR3. The V gene lost 3 bases and the J gene lost 5 bases, with 18 bases spanning the gap. Germline assignment: CDR1 SGDLS and CDR2 YYNGEE. The CDR3 DNA is TGTGCCAGCAGCGCCGCTAGCGATTGGGGCGACGAGCAGTACTTC. It is translated as CASSAASDWGDEQYF.

The table lists this clonotype with a few counts. The chain carries TRBV7-9 and TRBJ2-5; 15 bases match TRBD2. TRBJ2-1 explains the end of the DNA better; the J call may be wrong. CDR1 and CDR2 (germline): SEHNR, FQNEAQ (reference sequence). CDR3 size: 17 residues. The CDR3, as DNA: TGTGCCAGCAGCCTGGGACTAGCGGGGGGATTTTACAATGAGCAGTTCTTC. It specifies CASSLGLAGGFYNEQFF.

The chain uses TRBV14 and TRBJ2-3; possibly TRBD1 or TRBD2 for D (5 bases each). V was pared by 4 bases and J by 4 bases, with 15 bases between. This CDR3 has 15 residues. Germline lookup yields CDR1 SGHDN and CDR2 FVKESK. The DNA for the CDR3 is TGTGCCAGCAGCCTACTCAGGGAGCGCGCAGATACGCAGTATTTT. This encodes CASSLLRERADTQYF.

The V and J genes are TRBV5-1 and TRBJ2-7; a weak D match, TRBD2 (5 bases). V was pared by 3 bases and J by 3 bases, with 13 bases between. This CDR3 spans 14 amino acids. The germline V gene encodes CDR1 SGHRS and CDR2 YFSETQ. The CDR3 reads CASSSAGPIYEQYF. The CDR3 coding sequence is TGCGCCAGCAGCTCGGCGGGTCCCATCTACGAGCAGTACTTC.

This clonotype showed up just a few times. The V gene is TRBV7-2, the J gene TRBJ2-7; 8 bases match TRBD1. Germline V lookup: CDR1 SGHTA, CDR2 FQGNSA. V was clipped by 4 bases and J by 3 bases; unmatched bases: 2. The CDR3 length is 13 residues. This chain's CDR3 is CASSYDRGYEQYF. The CDR3 bases are TGTGCCAGCAGCTACGACAGGGGCTACGAGCAGTACTTC.

This clonotype was seen a few times. V and J are TRBV4-2 and TRBJ2-7, with 7 nucleotides matching TRBD2. The CDR3 has 16 amino acids. The germline CDR1 and CDR2 sequences are LGHNA and YNFKEQ. J was trimmed by 0 bases and V by 1 base; bases with no gene match: 6. CDR3 nucleotide sequence: TGTGCCAGCAGCCAAGTTCGCGGGACTATCTCCTACGAGCAGTACTTC. It specifies CASSQVRGTISYEQYF.

This clonotype has just a few counts. The J gene is TRBJ2-5, the V gene TRBV11-1, with D possibly TRBD2 on 6 matching bases. The DNA end is a closer match to TRBJ2-7, so the J assignment may be wrong. The CDR3 extends over 15 amino acids. The germline V gene encodes CDR1 SGHAT and CDR2 FQDESV (reference sequence). In DNA, the CDR3 is TGTGCCAGCAGCTTTAGGAGACTAGTTCCCTACGAGCAGTACTTC. It codes for CASSFRRLVPYEQYF.

This clonotype was detected a few times. The chain employs TRBV27 and TRBJ2-5; D is possibly TRBD1 (6 bases). Germline CDR1 and CDR2: MNHEY and SMNVEV (reference sequence). Trimming cost V 6 bases and J 2 bases, with 13 bases left between them. The CDR3 has 14 amino acids. In nucleotides, the CDR3 is TGTGCCAGCAGACGAATGGACAGACAAGAGACCCAGTACTTC. It translates to CASRRMDRQETQYF.

V is TRBV7-6 and J is TRBJ2-5; 8 nucleotides match TRBD1. The J call may be faulty, since TRBJ2-1 better matches the DNA end. Germline values: CDR1 SGHVS, CDR2 FNYEAQ. The CDR3 spans 17 residues. CDR3 DNA sequence: TGTGCCAGCAGCATACAGACAGGGGAGTTCGGTTACAATGAGCAGTTCTTC. Protein sequence: CASSIQTGEFGYNEQFF.

The chain joins TRBV7-2 to TRBJ1-1; weak D call: TRBD1 (6 bases). With 2 bases removed from V and 5 bases from J, the gap between germline ends came to 21 bases. This CDR3 spans 17 amino acids. Germline V gene sequence: CDR1 SGHTA, CDR2 FQGNSA. The CDR3 sequence: CASSLMSTWGLLTEAFF. CDR3 sequence (DNA): TGTGCCAGCAGCTTAATGTCGACTTGGGGGCTTTTAACTGAAGCTTTCTTT.

The chain has TRBV24-1 and TRBJ2-1; tentatively, D is TRBD1 (6 bases). This CDR3 spans 13 amino acids. Germline values: CDR1 KGHDR, CDR2 SFDVKD. Trimming removed 9 bases at V and 5 bases at J, with 13 bases between. The DNA for the CDR3 is TGTGCCACCGCCGGGGACACCCACAATGAGCAGTTCTTC. It translates to CATAGDTHNEQFF.

CDR3 DNA sequence: TGCGCCAGCAGCATTCAGGTGCACAATGAGCAGTTCTTC. Amino acid sequence: CASSIQVHNEQFF. J is TRBJ2-1 and V is TRBV5-1; D is uncertain. V lost 4 bases and J lost 5, with 10 bases in between. The CDR3 totals 13 residues. CDR1 SGHRS and CDR2 YFSETQ come from the germline V gene.

The chain joins TRBV12-3 or TRBV12-4 to TRBJ2-4; D is uncertain. The CDR3 sequence is 12 residues long. V gave up 2 bases and J gave up 6 bases, with 5 bases separating them. CDR3 loop: CASSLFPNIQYF. As DNA, the CDR3 is TGTGCCAGCAGTTTATTCCCAAACATTCAGTACTTC.

This clonotype occurred a few times. The J gene is TRBJ2-3, the V gene TRBV19, with TRBD2 matching over 7 bases. CDR3 length: 15 amino acids. Trimming took 6 bases from V and 0 from J; bases not matched to a gene: 6. Germline V gene sequence: CDR1 LNHDA, CDR2 SQIVND (reference sequence). CDR3 loop: CASRPWGGSTDTQYF. As DNA, the CDR3 is TGTGCCAGTAGACCCTGGGGGGGAAGCACAGATACGCAGTATTTT.

This clonotype was observed many times. The chain links TRBV24-1 to TRBJ2-5; a possible D gene is TRBD1 (6 bases). The CDR3 contains 15 residues. Germline V gene sequence: CDR1 KGHDR, CDR2 SFDVKD. The V and J ends lost 4 bases and 1 base respectively, with 12 bases between them. The CDR3 DNA reads TGTGCCACCAGTGACGCGACAGGATTCCAAGAGACCCAGTACTTC. This encodes CATSDATGFQETQYF.

This clonotype was seen a handful of times. The chain links TRBV27 to TRBJ1-1, with 7 positions matching TRBD1. CDR1 is MNHEY and CDR2 is SMNVEV in the germline V gene (reference sequence). This CDR3 has 14 amino acids. V gave up 7 bases and J gave up 0 bases; unmatched junction bases: 5. The CDR3 here is CASKVQGMNTEAFF. The DNA of the CDR3 is TGTGCCAGCAAAGTACAGGGGATGAACACTGAAGCTTTCTTT.

This clonotype showed up just a few times. The chain has TRBV15 and TRBJ2-4; TRBD2 agrees at 15 bases. The CDR3 has 16 amino acids. The germline CDR1 and CDR2 sequences are LNHNV and YYDKDF (reference sequence). The ends lost 5 bases at V and 7 bases at J; junction bases unmatched: 6. The CDR3 coding sequence is TGTGCCACCAGCGTGCGGACTAGCGGGAGGGGGAACATTCAGTACTTC. The encoded protein is CATSVRTSGRGNIQYF.

The chain couples TRBV13 to TRBJ2-1, with 9 bases matching TRBD2. From germline, CDR1 is PRHDT and CDR2 FYEKMQ (reference sequence). This CDR3 region has 15 residues. After removal of 5 bases from V and 4 bases from J, the junction contained 6 bases not matched to a gene. Here the CDR3 reads CASSQTSGQYNEQFF. The CDR3, as DNA: TGTGCCAGCAGCCAGACTAGCGGTCAGTACAATGAGCAGTTCTTC.

In this sample, this clonotype turned up a few times. The V and J genes are TRBV2 and TRBJ2-3, with 10 bases fitting TRBD2. V was clipped by 3 bases and J by 2 bases; unmatched bases: 8. CDR1 and CDR2 from the germline V gene are SNHLY and FYNNEI. The CDR3 loop spans 17 amino acids. In DNA form, the CDR3 reads TGTGCCAGCAGTGAGGCAGCGGGGGGGTCTTTCACAGATACGCAGTATTTT. This translates into CASSEAAGGSFTDTQYF.

This clonotype has more than one count but fewer than ten. This chain uses TRBV12-3 or TRBV12-4 with TRBJ1-3; weak D call: TRBD1 (6 bases). This CDR3 spans 15 amino acids. Between the trimmed V and J ends, which lost 7 bases and 4 bases, there was a span of 17 bases. The CDR3 is CASTLLRGTGNTIYF. The CDR3 DNA reads as TGTGCCAGCACCCTATTGAGGGGGACAGGAAACACCATATATTTT.